The present T cell receptor (beta chain) was sequenced within a study of blood T cell repertoires in COVID-19 (dated by TCRdb to 2020 to 2022). Concerning the study at large: The collaborator samples originated in the United States, Italy and Spain and spanned the acute and convalescent phases of COVID-19. The material from the prospective study consisted of cDNA or gDNA derived from T cells, B-cell-depleted T cells, or PBMCs. The dataset comprised deeply sampled blood TCRbeta repertoires from subjects exposed to, actively infected with, or recovered from COVID-19. A freely available public database, intended as a resource for researchers studying the immune response to SARS-CoV-2, is where the repertoires were released. Samples came from the ongoing ImmuneRACE study (first 160 participants) plus 1,254 subjects from 6 global collaborators. A de-identified subject ID, COVID-19 status, age in years and sex were almost always included in the sample metadata. Where available, HLA class I and class II types were taken from metadata supplied by the sample provider and were not determined by assay-based typing.

From cysteine to phenylalanine, the CDR3 is 16 amino acids long. The DNA shown is the 48-base CDR3, in frame from base 1. Based on the germline V gene, the CDR1 and CDR2 sequences are SGHTA and FQGNSA. V is shortened by 2 bases, J by 0 bases, and the region joining them spans 8 bases. The collaborating institutions used their own protocols to collect whole blood in K2EDTA tubes. For TCRbeta analysis, collaborator samples were shipped as frozen whole blood, as isolated PBMCs, or as DNA extracted from either sample type. Comment on this clone: There is no known antigen for this receptor. Per-base quality was not reported, and no clone a single base away is much larger than it.

Here is what the overall study found, with its caveats: Clinical and demographic metadata were provided uncurated, with the amount varying by source and participant.

The immunoSEQ Assay, a bias-controlled multiplex PCR, was used to amplify TCRbeta CDR3 regions from genomic DNA. The source study handled its data this way. Within the assay, amplification of reference gene primers was used to estimate how many nucleated cells each sample contained. To quantify the absolute abundance of each unique TCRbeta CDR3 rearrangement, sequence reads were collapsed and filtered. Productive Simpson clonality was computed per sample as the square root of Simpson's diversity index over productive rearrangements. This is the immuneACCESS table as TCRdb keeps it, with only in-frame sequences that have V and J called. A part of the clones is gone; compared with another copy, unresolved V genes explain less than half, and the rest is unexplained. The V and J calls and clone size were taken over from that table, and D and trimming were inferred from the DNA. This sample holds 110,000 or so clones; approximately 80% were observed only once. The ten top clones hold about 7.3% of the sample.

The TCR originated in a woman aged 40 to 50 with acute or convalescent COVID-19. The rearranged chain carries TRBV7-2 and TRBJ1-6; no confident D gene assignment can be made. Material: peripheral blood. The CDR3 amino acid sequence is: CASSLSVSSYNSPLHF. In nucleotide form, the sequence is TGTGCCAGCAGCTTATCCGTGAGCTCCTATAATTCACCCCTCCACTTT.